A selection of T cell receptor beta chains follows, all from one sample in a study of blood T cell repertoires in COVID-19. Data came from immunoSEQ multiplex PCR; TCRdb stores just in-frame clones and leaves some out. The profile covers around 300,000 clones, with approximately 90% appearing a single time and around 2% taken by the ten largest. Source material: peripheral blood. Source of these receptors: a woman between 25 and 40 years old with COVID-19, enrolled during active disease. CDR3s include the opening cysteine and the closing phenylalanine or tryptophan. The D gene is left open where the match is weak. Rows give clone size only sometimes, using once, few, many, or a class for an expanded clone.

cdr3_aa: CASSPPPGQGAQTTEAFF; cdr3_nt: TGTGCCAGCAGCCCACCTCCGGGACAGGGGGCGCAGACCACTGAAGCTTTCTTT; v_call: TRBV3-1/TRBV3-2; d_call: TRBD1; j_call: TRBJ1-1; clone_size: -
cdr3_aa: CASSFLGEGSYEQYF; cdr3_nt: TGCGCCAGCAGCTTCCTGGGGGAGGGGTCCTACGAGCAGTACTTC; v_call: TRBV5-1; d_call: TRBD2; j_call: TRBJ2-7; clone_size: -
cdr3_aa: CASSSISNQGGSGYTF; cdr3_nt: TGTGCCAGCAGCTCAATCTCTAACCAGGGCGGGAGTGGCTACACCTTC; v_call: TRBV5-6; d_call: -; j_call: TRBJ1-2; clone_size: -
cdr3_aa: CASSGVTEEQFF; cdr3_nt: TGTGCCAGCAGCGGTGTCACAGAGGAGCAGTTCTTC; v_call: TRBV9; d_call: -; j_call: TRBJ2-1; clone_size: -
cdr3_aa: CASSSDSAPREQYF; cdr3_nt: TGTGCCAGCAGTTCGGACTCCGCCCCACGCGAGCAGTACTTC; v_call: TRBV7-2; d_call: -; j_call: TRBJ2-7; clone_size: -
cdr3_aa: CATWTGQGVNQPQHF; cdr3_nt: TGTGCCACCTGGACGGGACAGGGGGTCAATCAGCCCCAGCATTTT; v_call: TRBV10-3; d_call: TRBD1; j_call: TRBJ1-5; clone_size: -
cdr3_aa: CASSSPDSTTQHF; cdr3_nt: TGTGCCAGCAGCTCCCCGGACAGTACGACCCAGCATTTT; v_call: TRBV27; d_call: -; j_call: TRBJ1-5; clone_size: -
cdr3_aa: CAWRGGSINTGELFF; cdr3_nt: TGTGCCTGGAGAGGCGGGAGCATCAACACCGGGGAGCTGTTTTTT; v_call: TRBV30; d_call: TRBD2; j_call: TRBJ2-2; clone_size: -
cdr3_aa: CASSGGNTQYF; cdr3_nt: TGTGCCAGCAGTGGCGGCAATACGCAGTATTTT; v_call: TRBV25-1; d_call: -; j_call: TRBJ2-3; clone_size: -
cdr3_aa: CASSRGQDYSNQPQHF; cdr3_nt: TGTGCCAGTAGTAGGGGACAGGATTATAGCAATCAGCCCCAGCATTTT; v_call: TRBV19; d_call: TRBD1; j_call: TRBJ1-5; clone_size: -
cdr3_aa: CASSLGRDSGYGYTF; cdr3_nt: TGTGCCAGTAGTCTAGGCCGGGACAGTGGCTATGGCTACACCTTC; v_call: TRBV19; d_call: TRBD1; j_call: TRBJ1-2; clone_size: few
cdr3_aa: CASSLHREPGNTIYF; cdr3_nt: TGTGCCAGCAGTTTACACAGGGAGCCTGGAAACACCATATATTTT; v_call: TRBV27; d_call: -; j_call: TRBJ1-3; clone_size: -
cdr3_aa: CASSFGLGRGLQETQYF; cdr3_nt: TGTGCCAGCAGCTTTGGCCTCGGCAGGGGGCTCCAAGAGACCCAGTACTTC; v_call: TRBV12-1; d_call: -; j_call: TRBJ2-5; clone_size: -
cdr3_aa: CASSFLLNNEQFF; cdr3_nt: TGCGCCAGCAGCTTTCTATTAAACAATGAGCAGTTCTTC; v_call: TRBV5-1; d_call: -; j_call: TRBJ2-1; clone_size: -
cdr3_aa: CASSLGQVGFEQYF; cdr3_nt: TGTGCCAGCAGTTTAGGTCAGGTCGGCTTCGAGCAGTACTTC; v_call: TRBV27; d_call: -; j_call: TRBJ2-7; clone_size: once
cdr3_aa: CASVAERGETQYF; cdr3_nt: TGTGCCAGCGTCGCTGAAAGGGGGGAGACCCAGTACTTC; v_call: TRBV7-2; d_call: -; j_call: TRBJ2-5; clone_size: -
cdr3_aa: CASSLQGPIGYTF; cdr3_nt: TGCGCCAGCAGCTTGCAGGGCCCTATCGGCTACACCTTC; v_call: TRBV5-1; d_call: -; j_call: TRBJ1-2; clone_size: -
cdr3_aa: CASSLLIGNGDYGYTF; cdr3_nt: TGCGCCAGCAGCTTGCTAATCGGGAACGGGGACTATGGCTACACCTTC; v_call: TRBV5-1; d_call: -; j_call: TRBJ1-2; clone_size: -